The sequence of this TCR beta chain was determined in a study of vaccination and CD4 T cells after COVID-19. Across the whole study: The peptides that stimulated the cells were overlapping spike peptides from SARS-CoV-2, HCoV-NL63, HCoV-OC43 and HCoV-229E.

This clonotype has more than one count but fewer than ten. The antigen is undetermined. Treatment defined: roughly 11-day PBMC culture with coronavirus spike peptide pools or control peptides (ViraFEST assay). The study sequenced cultured CD4+ T cell DNA using the Oncomine TCR Beta short-read assay. TCRdb analysed the PCR reads with MiXCR anew, one entry per CDR3 protein. The table lists fewer than 10,000 distinct CDR3 sequences, around 37% of them singletons. This CDR3 region has 13 residues. Germline trimming cut 7 bases from V and 7 bases from J; bases unmatched to any gene: 6. Germline V lookup: CDR1 LNHDA, CDR2 SQIVND (reference sequence).

The receptor comes from a human donor who had recovered from COVID-19. The chain employs TRBV19 and TRBJ2-2; 7 positions agree with TRBD1. Sequencing was carried out using CD4+ T cells from blood, cultured in vitro. CDR3 DNA sequence: TGTGCCAGTACCAGACAGGGCCTCGGGGAGCTGTTTTTT. The encoded protein is CASTRQGLGELFF.